This T cell receptor (beta chain) originates from a study of blood T cell repertoires in COVID-19. The CDR3 has 14 amino acids. Trimming took 4 bases from V and 2 from J; bases not matched to a gene: 5. The germline gives CDR1 SGHDN, CDR2 FVKESK. The repertoire was sequenced with immunoSEQ multiplex PCR; TCRdb's copy has only in-frame clones and lacks some. The sample lists 75,000 to 100,000 clones; 70% to 80% were seen once. This chain links TRBV14 with TRBJ2-7; 7 bases line up with TRBD1. This clonotype originated in a man between 65 and 85 years old with acute or convalescent COVID-19. Input material: peripheral blood. The CDR3 coding sequence is TGTGCCAGCAGCCGAGGACAGGCTACCTACGAGCAGTACTTC. Translation: CASSRGQATYEQYF. The full variable domain, in which reference TRBV14 and TRBJ2-7 provide the parts outside the CDR3, is EAGVTQFPSHSVIEKGQTVTLRCDPISGHDNLYWYRRVMGKEIKFLLHFVKESKQDESGMPNNRFLAERTGGTYSTLKVQPAELEDSGVYFCASSRGQATYEQYFGPGTRLTVT.